This T cell receptor beta chain came from a study of T cells in Graves' hyperthyroidism and ophthalmopathy. Cells are PBMCs isolated from approximately 9.2 ml of fresh blood. Amplified TCR beta CDR3 regions derived from RNA transcripts. A set of HTBI primers served as the primers for a first-round RT-PCR of the TCR CDR3. MiXCR was run by TCRdb on the multiplex PCR reads, yielding one entry per CDR3 protein. Of some 320,000 distinct CDR3 sequences listed, roughly an eighth are singletons. The junction had 5 bases not matched to a gene; V was cut back by 3 bases and J by 4 bases. CDR3 length: 17 amino acids. From germline, CDR1 is SGHRS and CDR2 YFSETQ.

This TCR was sampled from a woman between 40 and 50 years old with Graves' ophthalmopathy. The rearrangement joins TRBV5-1 to TRBJ2-1, with TRBD2 matching 15 bases. Sequenced material: blood. The CDR3 DNA is TGCGCCAGCAGCTCGGGACTAGCGGGAGGTCCTTACAATGAGCAGTTCTTC. Its protein product is CASSSGLAGGPYNEQFF.